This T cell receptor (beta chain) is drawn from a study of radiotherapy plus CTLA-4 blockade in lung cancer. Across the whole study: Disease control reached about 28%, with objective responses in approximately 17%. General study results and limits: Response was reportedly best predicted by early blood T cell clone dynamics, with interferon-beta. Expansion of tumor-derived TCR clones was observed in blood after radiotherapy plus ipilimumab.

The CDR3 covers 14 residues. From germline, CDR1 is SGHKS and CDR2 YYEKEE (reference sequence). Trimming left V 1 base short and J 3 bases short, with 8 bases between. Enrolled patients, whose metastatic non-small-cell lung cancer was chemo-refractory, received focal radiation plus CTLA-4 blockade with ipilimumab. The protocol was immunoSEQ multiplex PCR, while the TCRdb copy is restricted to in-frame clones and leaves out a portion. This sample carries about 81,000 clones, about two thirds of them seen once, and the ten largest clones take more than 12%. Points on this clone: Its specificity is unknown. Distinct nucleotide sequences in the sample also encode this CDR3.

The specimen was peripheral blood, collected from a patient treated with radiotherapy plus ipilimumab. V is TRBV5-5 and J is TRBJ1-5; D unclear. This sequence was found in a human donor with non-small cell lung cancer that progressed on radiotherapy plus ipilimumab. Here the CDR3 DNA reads TGTGCCAGCAGCTTGTTACAGTCCAATCAGCCCCAGCATTTT. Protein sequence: CASSLLQSNQPQHF.